This T cell receptor (beta chain) was profiled in a study of OX40 agonist ivuxolimab in advanced cancers. Findings and caveats of the study: Among patients with partial responses at 0.1-3.0 mg/kg, clonal expansion was among the lowest.

As for this clone: Its antigen remains unidentified.

The CDR3 sequence is 15 residues long. CDR1 is KGHSH, CDR2 LQKENI, per germline. The germline V and J ends were trimmed by 2 bases and 1 base, with 9 bases remaining between them. The investigators sampled blood at baseline, at cycle 4 day 1, and at cycle 7 day 1. The assay was immunoSEQ multiplex PCR, and TCRdb's table has in-frame clones only and misses some. The repertoire has approximately 64,000 clones, approximately 86% of them found once; the top ten carry about 2.7%. The chain combines TRBV18 with TRBJ1-5; TRBD1 might be the D (5 bases). The source of this sequence is an adult with an advanced solid tumor such as melanoma, head and neck, liver or kidney cancer. Material: CD4+ or CD8+ T cells sorted from blood, obtained in a trial of the OX40 agonist ivuxolimab. CDR3 in DNA: TGTGCCAGCTCACCAGGGTGGGGCAGCAATCAGCCCCAGCATTTT. Protein: CASSPGWGSNQPQHF.